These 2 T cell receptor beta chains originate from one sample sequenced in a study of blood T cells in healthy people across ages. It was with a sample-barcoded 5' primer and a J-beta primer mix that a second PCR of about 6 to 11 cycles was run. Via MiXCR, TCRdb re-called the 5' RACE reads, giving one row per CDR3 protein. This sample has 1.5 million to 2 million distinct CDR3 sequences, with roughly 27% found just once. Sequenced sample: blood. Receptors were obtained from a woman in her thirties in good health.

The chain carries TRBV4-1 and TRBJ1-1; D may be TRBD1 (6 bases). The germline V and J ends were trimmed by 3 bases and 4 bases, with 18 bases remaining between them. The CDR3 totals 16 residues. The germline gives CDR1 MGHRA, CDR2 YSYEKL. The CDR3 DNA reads TGCGCCAGCAGCCACCGAGGGGGAGGGGAGGGCACTGAAGCTTTCTTT. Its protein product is CASSHRGGGEGTEAFF.

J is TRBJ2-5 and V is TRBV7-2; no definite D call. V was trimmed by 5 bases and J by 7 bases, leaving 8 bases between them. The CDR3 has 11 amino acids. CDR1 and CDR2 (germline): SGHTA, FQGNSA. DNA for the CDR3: TGTGCCAGCAGCACCATGGGGACCCAGTACTTC. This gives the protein CASSTMGTQYF.